Reported below is one T cell receptor beta chain. Its antigen specificity is not known. Per-nucleotide qualities are absent, and no much larger clonotype sits a single base away. The data derive from a study of cytomegalovirus exposure and HLA in healthy donors (dated by TCRdb to 2017 to 2019). About the study as a whole: According to a later analysis, the 110 or so validation repertoires were produced on the same platform as the 666 repertoires of the first cohort. The study combined high-throughput TCR immunosequencing, statistical association of individual TCRs with disease status, and machine learning to predict cytomegalovirus infection status. The study was designed to test whether signatures of past pathogen exposure could be identified by cataloging public T cell receptors. Along with the approximately 700-subject first cohort, a separate validation cohort of over a hundred different subjects was used.

The CDR3 spans 12 residues, from the cysteine through the phenylalanine. The kept DNA is CDR3 alone, 36 bases in frame from the first base. Trimming takes 3 bases from V and 5 bases from J, and the germline ends sit 5 bases apart. From a lookup of the germline V gene (reference sequence), CDR1 and CDR2 are SEHNR and FQNEAQ. Library preparation was by the immunoSEQ multiplex PCR assay. The original methods were these. A statistical classification framework was developed to diagnose cytomegalovirus status using the catalog of TCR beta chain sequences. The immuneACCESS repertoire file appears here via TCRdb, limited to in-frame rearrangements. These files lack a portion of the clones; in checked studies, under half of the deficit traces to unresolved V genes, and the cause of the others is not known. V and J calls and clone size are those listed in that table; D and trimming were worked out from the DNA. The sample data list over 70,000 clones, and roughly 94% of these were observed just once. 0.63% of the sample lies in the top ten.

Study-wide findings and limitations: The study gave a list of over 150 TCR beta chains associated with cytomegalovirus. A later analysis had no HLA typing for the validation cohort, so co-occurrence there was scored across all 130 or so repertoires. Most TCR sequences were seen in very few donors, while some public TCRs were found in many individuals. A later analysis found that TCRs clustered in the first cohort also tended to co-occur in the 120 validation repertoires, with 94% of cluster scores above 0. The authors suggested that the approach could potentially be generalized to other disease states and immunological phenotypes. Three of the identified cytomegalovirus-associated TCR beta chains were confirmed in vitro to be specific for cytomegalovirus antigens. The classifier was reported to diagnose cytomegalovirus status with high specificity and sensitivity in both the original cohort and the validation cohort.

The donors were included in the validation cohort of some 120 subjects, a group kept apart from the approximately 670-subject first cohort. The sequence links TRBV7-9 to TRBJ1-5; the D gene cannot be named for sure. Sequencing input: PBMCs. This clonotype was sampled from a woman aged 18-30 years in good health and CMV-seronegative. The DNA sequence is given as TGTGCCAGCAGCTTCCTCTATCAGCCCCAGCATTTT. The resulting protein is CASSFLYQPQHF.